The clone carrying this T cell receptor beta chain appeared many times. Its matching antigen is unknown. TCRdb re-derived calls from the 5' RACE reads in MiXCR, one entry per CDR3 protein. The sample contains some 120,000 distinct CDR3 sequences, approximately 6.3% of which appear only once. The entry originates in a study of T-cell memory formation after mild COVID-19. Study summary: The two donors had largely donor-specific TCR clusters.

The CDR3 totals 16 residues. Germline loops: CDR1 SGDLS, CDR2 YYNGEE. J gave up 1 base and V 0 bases, and 5 bases lay outside the gene matches. General study results and limits: Pre-infection memory held some responding clones, suggesting pre-existing cross-reactive T cells responded. Second-wave clones peaking on day 37 lacked confirmed SARS-CoV-2 specificity.

This sequence originates from an adult woman who had mild COVID-19 (a few samples of this study predate the infection). Cell type and time point are not known. The source material was PBMCs or a T cell subset sorted from them (not recorded which). The J gene is TRBJ2-5, the V gene TRBV9; TRBD2 matches 8 bases. DNA of the CDR3: TGTGCCAGCAGCGTAGCTCCAGGACTAGCCCAAGAGACCCAGTACTTC. As protein: CASSVAPGLAQETQYF.